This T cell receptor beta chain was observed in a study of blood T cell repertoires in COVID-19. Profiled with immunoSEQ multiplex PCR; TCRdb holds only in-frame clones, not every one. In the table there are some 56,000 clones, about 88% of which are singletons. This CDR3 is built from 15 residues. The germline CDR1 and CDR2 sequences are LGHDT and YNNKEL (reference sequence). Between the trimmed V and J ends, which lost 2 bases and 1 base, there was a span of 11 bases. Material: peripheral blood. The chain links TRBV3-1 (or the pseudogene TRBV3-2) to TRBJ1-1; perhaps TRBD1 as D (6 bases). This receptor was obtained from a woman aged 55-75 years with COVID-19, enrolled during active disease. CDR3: CASSQPQGSNTEAFF. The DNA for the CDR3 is TGTGCCAGCAGCCAACCACAGGGCTCGAACACTGAAGCTTTCTTT.